The clone carrying this TCR beta chain was seen a handful of times. The length of the CDR3 is 14 residues. Germline CDR1 is MNHEY and CDR2 is SMNVEV (reference sequence). The V end was cut by 3 bases, the J end by 0 bases, with 8 bases between. Described time point: pre-sensitization, week 0. Treatment here: therapeutic diphenylcyclopropenone sensitization with weekly scalp DPC. This record belongs to a study of human T cells and chemical hapten exposure. Study information: 2% DPC was applied to approximately 2 cm by approximately 2 cm of upper inner arm skin for sensitization. Chiefly female patients presented with alopecia areata, totalis or universalis.

In the authors' workflow: Samples held a median of roughly 100,000 TCRs, range roughly 20,000–750,000. TCRdb passed the RACE reads through MiXCR, listing each CDR3 protein once. These V and J calls are TCRdb output, not the study's own analysis. The table lists roughly 260,000 distinct CDR3 sequences, 7% to 10% of them singletons. This chain uses TRBV27 with TRBJ1-1; D gene uncertain. The clonotype was recovered from a woman aged 40-49 years with alopecia areata. Some clones in this sample may be carry-over from other donors' samples. The material sequenced was whole blood, taken in connection with sensitization to the hapten diphenylcyclopropenone (DPC). The chain's CDR3 is CASSFSSLNTEAFF. The CDR3 DNA follows: TGTGCCAGCAGTTTTAGCAGTCTGAACACTGAAGCTTTCTTT.